This T cell receptor (beta chain) was found in a study of cytomegalovirus exposure and HLA in healthy donors. Study-level findings and limits: Within an earlier analysis, most TCR beta V segments proved productive either about 90% or about 30% of the time. As a later analysis revealed, the rate of TCR association differed by HLA locus, with DRB1 most and HLA-C fewest. One later analysis reportedly identified an Asian-associated ancestry cluster that showed fewer N-insertions than the approximately 670-donor mean. A list of more than 150 TCR beta chains associated with cytomegalovirus was given.

On this clone itself: Its specificity is not known. Distinct nucleotide sequences in the sample also encode this CDR3.

This PCR relied on a set of 60 Vbeta primers and 13 Jbeta primers. Profiling relied on immunoSEQ multiplex PCR, and the TCRdb table lists in-frame clones only, not all of them. This table holds around 220,000 clones, roughly 79% found once. Germline V gives CDR1 MNHNY, CDR2 SVGAGI (reference sequence). The CDR3 consists of 15 residues. With 5 bases clipped from V and 2 bases from J, the junction kept 3 bases outside the gene matches. The TCR comes from a man aged 18-30 years in good health and CMV-seronegative. The sample comprised PBMCs. The gene calls are TRBV6-6 and TRBJ1-5; 10 bases fit TRBD1. DNA of the CDR3: TGTGCCAGCAGTCCGGGGACAGGGGGCAATCAGCCCCAGCATTTT. Translated, it gives CASSPGTGGNQPQHF.